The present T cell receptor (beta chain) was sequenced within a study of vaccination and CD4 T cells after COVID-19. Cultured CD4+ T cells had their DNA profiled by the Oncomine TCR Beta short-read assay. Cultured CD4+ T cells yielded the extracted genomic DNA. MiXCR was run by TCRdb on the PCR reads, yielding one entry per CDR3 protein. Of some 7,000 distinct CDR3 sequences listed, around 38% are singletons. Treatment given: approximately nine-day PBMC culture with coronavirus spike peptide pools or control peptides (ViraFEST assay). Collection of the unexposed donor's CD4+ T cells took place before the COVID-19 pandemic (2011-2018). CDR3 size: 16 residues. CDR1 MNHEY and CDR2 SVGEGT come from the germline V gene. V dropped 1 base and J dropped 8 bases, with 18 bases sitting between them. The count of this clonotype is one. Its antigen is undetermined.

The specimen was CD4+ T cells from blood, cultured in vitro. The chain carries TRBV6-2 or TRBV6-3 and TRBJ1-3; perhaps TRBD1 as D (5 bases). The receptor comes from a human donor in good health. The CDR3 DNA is TGTGCCAGCAGTTACTGGGGGTGGGCAGTAAGTTACACCATATATTTT. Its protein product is CASSYWGWAVSYTIYF.